These 28 T cell receptor beta chains were sequenced from one sample in a study of blood T cells in healthy people across ages. Primed by a sample-barcoded 5' primer and a J-beta primer mix, a second PCR proceeded for about 6 to 12 cycles. MiXCR, applied by TCRdb to the 5' RACE reads, yields one record per CDR3 protein. The table shows 1.5 million to 2 million distinct CDR3 sequences, with 28% occurring only once. The sequencing input was blood. These receptors were collected from a woman aged 25 to 45 in good health.

In this sample, this clonotype turned up many times. The rearrangement uses TRBV5-1 and TRBJ2-7; D not resolved. V lost 0 bases to trimming and J lost 7 bases, with 14 bases between them. The CDR3 contains 14 residues. Looked up from germline, CDR1 is SGHRS and CDR2 is YFSETQ. The CDR3 sequence is CASSLGQGLWEQYF. The DNA for the CDR3 is TGCGCCAGCAGCTTGGGACAAGGCCTCTGGGAGCAGTACTTC. Supplemented by reference TRBV5-1 and TRBJ2-7, the full variable domain reads KAGVTQTPRYLIKTRGQQVTLSCSPISGHRSVSWYQQTPGQGLQFLFEYFSETQRNKGNFPGRFSGRQFSNSRSEMNVSTLELGDSALYLCASSLGQGLWEQYFGPGTRLTVT.

The chain combines TRBV5-1 with TRBJ2-7; no definite D call. With 5 bases removed from V and 5 bases from J, the gap between germline ends came to 17 bases. Germline V gene data show CDR1 as SGHRS and CDR2 as YFSETQ. This CDR3 is built from 14 residues. This CDR3 is CASRGNPSADEQYF. The CDR3 DNA sequence: TGCGCCAGCAGGGGTAATCCCAGTGCCGACGAGCAGTACTTC.

In this sample, this clonotype turned up a few times. At one end the junction does not follow the germline gene, possibly because of a read error. The chain employs TRBV25-1 and TRBJ2-3, with D possibly TRBD2 on 5 matching bases. Looked up from germline, CDR1 is MGHDK and CDR2 is SYGVNS. The CDR3 extends over 15 amino acids. CDR3 protein: CTSSEGEPHGDTQYF. The CDR3 region has the DNA TGTACCAGCAGTGAGGGAGAACCCCATGGGGATACGCAGTATTTT.

This chain links TRBV20-1 with TRBJ2-3, with D perhaps matching TRBD1 (6 bases). Trimming took off 5 bases at V and 6 bases at J, with 18 bases between the two ends. The germline V gene encodes CDR1 DFQATT and CDR2 SNEGSKA (reference sequence). The CDR3 runs to 14 residues. This CDR3 is CSAVNRDGRDTQYF. The CDR3 coding sequence is TGCAGTGCTGTTAACAGGGACGGACGCGATACGCAGTATTTT.

Points on this clonotype: A much more abundant neighbour one base away suggests this may be a read error. J is TRBJ2-1 and V is TRBV4-3; D tentatively fits TRBD1 or TRBD2 (6 bases each). This CDR3 has 16 amino acids. Germline assignment: CDR1 LGHNA and CDR2 YSLEER. CDR3 loop: CANSQDISGGGEEQFF. The CDR3 DNA reads as TGCGCCAACAGCCAAGATATTAGCGGAGGGGGAGAGGAGCAGTTCTTC.

This sequence joins TRBV2 and TRBJ1-3, with D perhaps TRBD1 (6 bases). In germline, CDR1 is SNHLY, CDR2 FYNNEI. The CDR3 extends over 15 amino acids. V lost 1 base and J lost 1, with 8 bases in between. This chain's CDR3 is CASSEDRVSGNTIYF. In nucleotides, the CDR3 is TGTGCCAGCAGTGAAGACAGGGTTTCTGGAAACACCATATATTTT.

The chain links TRBV10-3 to TRBJ2-3, with 12 nucleotides matching TRBD2. The CDR3 extends over 17 amino acids. V was pared by 2 bases and J by 1 base, with 4 bases of the junction left unmatched. Germline-derived CDR1 and CDR2 are ENHRY and SYGVKD. Here the CDR3 DNA reads TGTGCCATCAGTGAGCCTAGCGGGGGGGCTCGCACAGATACGCAGTATTTT. It yields the protein CAISEPSGGARTDTQYF.

This clonotype showed up just a few times. V gene TRBV6-5 combines with J gene TRBJ2-3; TRBD2 matches at 9 bases. The CDR3 totals 20 residues. Germline values: CDR1 MNHEY, CDR2 SVGAGI. After removal of 0 bases from V and 3 bases from J, the junction contained 16 bases not matched to a gene. The CDR3 nucleotides are TGTGCCAGCAGTTACTCGATGGCGGGGGGGTCCCATCTCCGGACAGATACGCAGTATTTT. This codes for CASSYSMAGGSHLRTDTQYF.

This rearrangement joins TRBV7-2 to TRBJ2-4, with TRBD2 matching 12 bases. V lost 4 bases, J lost 13 bases, and 14 bases stayed unmatched. The germline CDR1 and CDR2 sequences are SGHTA and FQGNSA. The CDR3 is 16 residues long. CDR3 in amino acids: CASSYGLAGISGEQYF. CDR3 DNA sequence: TGTGCCAGCAGCTACGGACTAGCGGGAATCTCGGGTGAGCAGTACTTC.

This clonotype has just a few counts. The CDR3 coding sequence is TGTGCCAGTAGGTCCTCCGGGATCTACTACGAGCAGTACTTC. Residues: CASRSSGIYYEQYF. The chain recombines TRBV19 with TRBJ2-7; TRBD2 is a possible D gene (5 bases). CDR1 and CDR2 (germline): LNHDA, SQIVND (reference sequence). V was trimmed by 6 bases and J by 3 bases, leaving 15 bases between them. The CDR3 runs 14 residues.

The sample holds a few counts of this clonotype. The chain combines TRBV7-3 with TRBJ2-1; 10 bases align to TRBD2. The J call may be incorrect, as the DNA end agrees better with TRBJ2-7. Germline V gene lookup returns CDR1 SGHTA and CDR2 FQGTGA. The CDR3 runs 15 residues. CDR3 in DNA: TGTGCCAGCAGCGTGACTAGCGGGTCCTACAATGAGCAGTACTTC. Protein sequence: CASSVTSGSYNEQYF.

CDR3 region: CASSFYSSSGNTIYF. For the CDR3, the DNA is TGTGCCAGCAGTTTCTACAGTAGCTCTGGAAACACCATATATTTT. The chain carries TRBV12-3 or TRBV12-4 and TRBJ1-3; D gene unclear. CDR3 length: 15 amino acids. V was clipped by 3 bases and J by 0 bases, with 9 bases between them.

This clonotype was detected only once. A much larger clone is a single base away; this may be a read error. This chain connects TRBV6-2 or TRBV6-3 to TRBJ2-7; D unclear. The length of the CDR3 is 12 residues. Germline V lookup: CDR1 MNHEY, CDR2 SVGEGT. V lost 6 bases and J 3 bases, leaving 9 bases between the germline ends. CDR3 sequence (DNA): TGTGCCAGCAGCAACAGATGCTACGAGCAGTACTTC. Amino acid sequence: CASSNRCYEQYF.

The chain carries TRBV20-1 and TRBJ2-3; tentatively, D is TRBD2 (6 bases). Germline assignment: CDR1 DFQATT and CDR2 SNEGSKA (reference sequence). The CDR3 consists of 16 residues. Trimming took 0 bases from V and 1 from J, leaving 14 bases between them. The CDR3 bases are TGCAGTGCTAGAGATCCCGGCGGGATCGGCACAGATACGCAGTATTTT. Its protein product is CSARDPGGIGTDTQYF.

In its sample, this clonotype was seen a few times. J is TRBJ2-3 and V is TRBV20-1; D is possibly TRBD2 (6 bases). The V end lost 0 bases, the J end lost 2 bases, and 12 bases lay between the germline ends. CDR1 is DFQATT and CDR2 is SNEGSKA in the germline V gene (reference sequence). This CDR3 is built from 15 residues. CDR3 protein: CSARDPTSITDTQYF. The DNA of the CDR3 is TGCAGTGCTAGAGATCCGACTAGTATCACAGATACGCAGTATTTT.

This clonotype was found a few times. The chain couples TRBV24-1 to TRBJ2-1; D is possibly TRBD1 (6 bases). Trimming removed 2 bases from V and 5 bases from J, with 12 bases in between. The V gene's germline CDR1 is KGHDR and CDR2 SFDVKD. The length of the CDR3 is 15 residues. The DNA for the CDR3 is TGTGCCACCAGTGATTCAATGACAGGAAACAATGAGCAGTTCTTC. Its protein product is CATSDSMTGNNEQFF.

This clonotype was seen ten or more times. The chain links TRBV7-6 to TRBJ2-7; 8 bases are shared with TRBD1. The V gene end was trimmed by 1 base and the J gene end by 4 bases; junction bases not matched to a gene: 6. Germline V CDR1 and CDR2: SGHVS, FNYEAQ. The CDR3 sequence is 15 residues long. CDR3 sequence reads: CASSLEGTGGYEQYF. The CDR3 coding sequence is TGTGCCAGCAGCTTAGAGGGGACAGGAGGGTACGAGCAGTACTTC.

This clonotype was observed a few times. The J gene is TRBJ2-5, the V gene TRBV6-6; D is possibly TRBD2 (6 bases). Germline CDR1 reads MNHNY; CDR2 reads SVGAGI (reference sequence). V lost 6 bases and J 0 bases, leaving 8 bases between the germline ends. The CDR3 has 13 amino acids. For the CDR3, the DNA is TGTGCCAGCAGACGGGACTACCAAGAGACCCAGTACTTC. This gives the protein CASRRDYQETQYF.

This clonotype was counted a few times. Since a much larger clone is just one base distant, this may be a read error. V is TRBV7-6 and J is TRBJ1-5; TRBD1 matches 10 bases. In germline, CDR1 is SGHVS, CDR2 FNYEAQ. This CDR3 is built from 14 residues. The chain's CDR3 is CANSPGTGDQPQHF. DNA of the CDR3: TGTGCCAACAGCCCCGGGACAGGGGATCAGCCCCAGCATTTT.

The CDR3 reads CASRVGTGPTGQYF. The CDR3 DNA reads as TGCGCCAGCAGGGTCGGGACAGGGCCCACCGGGCAGTACTTC. The chain recombines TRBV4-1 with TRBJ2-7; 9 bases are a match to TRBD1. The CDR3 runs 14 residues. V shed 6 bases and J 9 bases; nucleotides not matched to a gene: 12. Germline-derived CDR1 and CDR2 are MGHRA and YSYEKL.

This rearrangement joins TRBV7-9 to TRBJ2-3; 12 nucleotides align to TRBD2. Trimming took 6 bases from V and 6 from J; bases not matched to a gene: 7. The CDR3 loop spans 15 amino acids. Germline V gene sequence: CDR1 SEHNR, CDR2 FQNEAQ (reference sequence). The DNA for the CDR3 is TGTGCCAGCAGTAGGACTAGCGGGGTCCTGGATACGCAGTATTTT. It specifies CASSRTSGVLDTQYF. Full variable domain (outside the CDR3, taken from reference TRBV7-9 and TRBJ2-3): DTGVSQNPRHKITKRGQNVTFRCDPISEHNRLYWYRQTLGQGPEFLTYFQNEAQLEKSRLLSDRFSAERPKGSFSTLEIQRTEQGDSAMYLCASSRTSGVLDTQYFGPGTRLTVL.

This clonotype was seen a few times. This chain uses TRBV3-1 with TRBJ2-1; 8 bases align to TRBD2. V lost 3 bases and J lost 9; bases outside the gene matches: 10. The CDR3 loop spans 15 amino acids. Germline-derived CDR1 and CDR2 are LGHDT and YNNKEL (reference sequence). DNA of the CDR3: TGTGCCAGCAGCCAGAACGGAGCGGGAGCTGGTGAGCAGTTCTTC. This sequence encodes CASSQNGAGAGEQFF.

The chain is built from TRBV29-1 and TRBJ1-3; no reliable D call. The V end was cut by 0 bases, the J end by 4 bases, with 10 bases between. Germline lookup yields CDR1 SQVTM and CDR2 ANQGSEA. CDR3 length: 14 residues. This CDR3 reads CSVEDRSRGNTIYF. CDR3 DNA: TGCAGCGTTGAAGATCGCAGCAGAGGAAACACCATATATTTT.

In its sample, this clonotype was seen a few times. V and J are TRBV29-1 and TRBJ1-1; a weak D match, TRBD1 (6 bases). CDR3 length equals 13 residues. Germline values: CDR1 SQVTM, CDR2 ANQGSEA. Trimming shortened V by 4 bases and J by 7 bases, and 16 bases separated the two germline ends. The CDR3 nucleotides are TGCAGCGTTGCCCGGGGAGGGGGACTTGAAGCTTTCTTT. It yields the protein CSVARGGGLEAFF.

This chain uses TRBV28 with TRBJ1-1; D is unresolved. Between the trimmed V and J ends, which lost 6 bases and 0 bases, there was a span of 14 bases. Germline V gene sequence: CDR1 MDHEN, CDR2 SYDVKM. The CDR3 consists of 15 residues. The CDR3 is CASREGGQMNTEAFF. For the CDR3, the DNA is TGTGCCAGCAGAGAGGGTGGGCAGATGAACACTGAAGCTTTCTTT.

This clonotype was counted a few times. The chain has TRBV29-1 and TRBJ2-7; D not certain. This CDR3 spans 12 amino acids. Trimming took 1 base from V and 3 from J, leaving 7 bases between them. Germline assignment: CDR1 SQVTM and CDR2 ANQGSEA. CDR3 DNA sequence: TGCAGCGTTGAAGGGTTCGGCTACGAGCAGTACTTC. It translates to CSVEGFGYEQYF.

The chain recombines TRBV5-4 with TRBJ2-1, with 11 bases fitting TRBD2. This CDR3 is built from 15 residues. From germline, CDR1 is SGHNT and CDR2 YYREEE (reference sequence). J gave up 5 bases and V 3 bases, and 4 bases lay outside the gene matches. This chain's CDR3 is CASSSMTSGDNEQFF. For the CDR3, the DNA is TGTGCCAGCAGCTCGATGACTAGCGGGGACAATGAGCAGTTCTTC.

The gene calls are TRBV30 and TRBJ2-1; D is perhaps TRBD2 (7 bases). This CDR3 contains 16 residues. Germline assignment: CDR1 GTSNPN and CDR2 SVGIG (reference sequence). V lost 4 bases and J lost 5, with 21 bases in between. The CDR3 spells CAWTQGGGGHDNEQFF. In nucleotides, the CDR3 is TGTGCCTGGACCCAAGGAGGGGGGGGCCATGACAATGAGCAGTTCTTC.